The 22 T cell receptor beta chains below come from one sample, sequenced in a study of long-term antiretroviral therapy in people with HIV. Researchers report immunoSEQ v3.0 was run at survey level. Some clones are missing from TCRdb's copy, which holds only in-frame ones; the method was immunoSEQ multiplex PCR. The sample consists of about 16,000 clones, roughly 84% of them appearing once. The source was unsorted PBMCs, collected 0.5 years after starting antiretroviral therapy. The source is a woman aged 40 to 49 with HIV.

This clone was seen only once. This chain joins TRBV28 and TRBJ2-3; 7 nucleotides align to TRBD2. This CDR3 has 16 amino acids. V was pared by 4 bases and J by 2 bases, with 9 bases of the junction left unmatched. Germline loops: CDR1 MDHEN, CDR2 SYDVKM. The DNA for the CDR3 is TGTGCCAGCAGTTCCCCGCGGGGGTTGAACACAGATACGCAGTATTTT. Translated, it gives CASSSPRGLNTDTQYF.

This sequence joins TRBV5-1 and TRBJ2-3; TRBD2 is a possible D gene (5 bases). With 0 bases removed from V and 3 bases from J, the gap between germline ends came to 14 bases. This CDR3 is built from 16 residues. Germline lookup yields CDR1 SGHRS and CDR2 YFSETQ. CDR3 DNA sequence: TGCGCCAGCAGCTTGGAGGCGTTTTGGGAGACAGATACGCAGTATTTT. Its translation: CASSLEAFWETDTQYF.

The V call is TRBV5-1, the J call TRBJ2-1; TRBD2 agrees at 9 bases. J was trimmed by 3 bases and V by 0 bases; bases with no gene match: 16. The CDR3 consists of 20 residues. CDR1 is SGHRS and CDR2 is YFSETQ in the germline V gene. CDR3 in amino acids: CASSLAGASGIGEYYNEQFF. CDR3 DNA: TGCGCCAGCAGCTTGGCCGGGGCTAGCGGGATTGGTGAATACTACAATGAGCAGTTCTTC. Looking up the rest from reference TRBV5-1 and TRBJ2-1 gives the full variable domain: KAGVTQTPRYLIKTRGQQVTLSCSPISGHRSVSWYQQTPGQGLQFLFEYFSETQRNKGNFPGRFSGRQFSNSRSEMNVSTLELGDSALYLCASSLAGASGIGEYYNEQFFGPGTRLTVL.

The CDR3 DNA reads TGTGCCAGCAGTCCACCGACTCGAAACACTGAAGCTTTCTTT. This translates into CASSPPTRNTEAFF. This sequence joins TRBV25-1 and TRBJ1-1; D is ambiguous. CDR1 and CDR2 (germline): MGHDK, SYGVNS. V lost 5 bases, J lost 2 bases, and 12 bases lay in between. This CDR3 comprises 14 residues.

The V call is TRBV29-1, the J call TRBJ2-3, with 7 nucleotides matching TRBD1. J was trimmed by 3 bases and V by 1 base; bases with no gene match: 4. Germline CDR1 reads SQVTM; CDR2 reads ANQGSEA. The CDR3 sequence is 14 residues long. The CDR3 loop reads CSVEGLRGTDTQYF. Here the CDR3 DNA reads TGCAGCGTTGAAGGGCTCAGGGGGACAGATACGCAGTATTTT.

The rearrangement joins TRBV6-1 to TRBJ1-1; D might be TRBD1 (6 bases). The V end lost 7 bases, the J end lost 8 bases, and 14 bases lay between the germline ends. The CDR3 covers 12 residues. From germline, CDR1 is MNHNS and CDR2 SASEGT. The CDR3 loop reads CASNNKDREAFF. DNA of the CDR3: TGTGCCAGCAATAACAAGGACAGAGAAGCTTTCTTT.

The rearrangement joins TRBV27 to TRBJ2-7; the D gene is possibly TRBD1 (6 bases). This CDR3 comprises 15 residues. V lost 2 bases to trimming and J lost 1 base, with 12 bases between them. Germline V CDR1 and CDR2: MNHEY, SMNVEV (reference sequence). The CDR3 loop reads CASSLQGIGSYEQYF. CDR3 DNA: TGTGCCAGCAGTTTACAGGGGATTGGGTCCTACGAGCAGTACTTC.

This clone was counted a single time. The CDR3, as DNA: TGTGCCAGCAGCCGCCTTATCGGGGGATGGAAGTCTGGGGCCAACGTCCTGACTTTC. Translating it yields CASSRLIGGWKSGANVLTF. The rearrangement uses TRBV7-9 and TRBJ2-6, with a possible D match to TRBD2 (6 bases). V dropped 5 bases and J dropped 1 base, with 21 bases sitting between them. Germline lookup yields CDR1 SEHNR and CDR2 FQNEAQ (reference sequence). CDR3 size: 19 residues. Full variable domain (missing parts from reference TRBV7-9 and TRBJ2-6): DTGVSQNPRHKITKRGQNVTFRCDPISEHNRLYWYRQTLGQGPEFLTYFQNEAQLEKSRLLSDRFSAERPKGSFSTLEIQRTEQGDSAMYLCASSRLIGGWKSGANVLTFGAGSRLTVL.

The rearrangement uses TRBV4-1 and TRBJ2-3, with D maybe TRBD2 (5 bases). Germline values: CDR1 MGHRA, CDR2 YSYEKL. Trimming shortened V by 4 bases and J by 6 bases, and 17 bases separated the two germline ends. The CDR3 runs to 15 residues. This CDR3 is CASSRLTEPGDTQYF. The CDR3 DNA follows: TGCGCCAGCAGCCGGTTGACGGAACCGGGGGATACGCAGTATTTT.

This clone was seen just once. The rearrangement uses TRBV5-4 and TRBJ2-1, with D possibly called TRBD1 or TRBD2 (6 bases each). V lost 6 bases and J lost 1, with 17 bases in between. Germline lookup yields CDR1 SGHNT and CDR2 YYREEE (reference sequence). The CDR3 spans 16 residues. Here the CDR3 reads CASNPGAGWSYNEQFF. The CDR3 region has the DNA TGTGCCAGCAATCCGGGGGCGGGCTGGTCCTACAATGAGCAGTTCTTC.

This clone was counted once. The V call is TRBV30, the J call TRBJ2-5; 11 positions agree with TRBD2. The CDR3 is 16 residues long. Trimming took 2 bases from V and 4 from J; bases not matched to a gene: 9. Germline V gene lookup returns CDR1 GTSNPN and CDR2 SVGIG (reference sequence). CDR3 sequence: CAWSTRLAGSAETQYF. The CDR3 bases are TGTGCCTGGAGTACACGACTAGCGGGATCCGCAGAGACCCAGTACTTC.

V usage is TRBV13 and J usage is TRBJ1-1; D uncertain. The germline V and J ends were trimmed by 1 base and 1 base, with 7 bases remaining between them. Germline loops: CDR1 PRHDT, CDR2 FYEKMQ (reference sequence). This CDR3 comprises 14 residues. The CDR3 DNA reads TGTGCCAGCAGCTTAGTTGGTCCGAACACTGAAGCTTTCTTT. This encodes CASSLVGPNTEAFF.

The genes are TRBV6-1 and TRBJ2-6, with 10 bases lining up with TRBD1. Germline CDR1 MNHNS, CDR2 SASEGT. V dropped 1 base and J dropped 2; count of bases not matched to a gene: 2. This CDR3 is 17 amino acids long. The CDR3 here is CASSEVGTGAGANVLTF. The CDR3 DNA reads TGTGCCAGCAGTGAAGTCGGGACAGGGGCTGGGGCCAACGTCCTGACTTTC.

The CDR3: CSVNLGQGRETQYF. The CDR3 coding sequence is TGCAGCGTTAACCTCGGACAGGGCAGAGAGACCCAGTACTTC. V gene TRBV29-1 combines with J gene TRBJ2-5; 8 nucleotides line up with TRBD1. Losses at the gene ends were 5 bases for V and 4 bases for J; bases not matched to a gene: 9. The CDR3 contains 14 residues. Germline V gene sequence: CDR1 SQVTM, CDR2 ANQGSEA.

V usage is TRBV2 and J usage is TRBJ1-4; D is possibly TRBD1 (6 bases). From germline, CDR1 is SNHLY and CDR2 FYNNEI. The CDR3 is made up of 14 amino acids. V was cut by 5 bases and J by 1 base, with 8 bases left in between. CDR3 nucleotides: TGTGCCAGCAGTAAGGACAGAACTAATGAAAAACTGTTTTTT. This codes for CASSKDRTNEKLFF.

The V gene is TRBV11-3, the J gene TRBJ2-1; 8 bases align to TRBD1. V was clipped by 5 bases and J by 6 bases; unmatched bases: 12. CDR3 size: 16 residues. CDR1 and CDR2 (germline): SGHNT, YENEEA. The CDR3 DNA reads as TGTGCCAGCAGCCAAGGAGATACAGGGGGTTCCAATGAGCAGTTCTTC. This sequence encodes CASSQGDTGGSNEQFF.

CDR3 region: CAITEREMSDTQYF. CDR3 nucleotides: TGTGCCATCACAGAGCGGGAGATGTCGGATACGCAGTATTTT. This sequence joins TRBV10-3 and TRBJ2-3, with 8 bases that match TRBD2. CDR1 and CDR2 from the germline V gene are ENHRY and SYGVKD. The CDR3 has 14 amino acids. J lost 6 bases, V lost 7 bases, and 9 bases had no gene match.

The rearrangement joins TRBV28 to TRBJ2-3; D possibly corresponds to TRBD2 (5 bases). The V and J ends lost 2 bases and 3 bases respectively, with 12 bases between them. This CDR3 has 15 amino acids. CDR1 MDHEN and CDR2 SYDVKM come from the germline V gene. The CDR3 nucleotides read TGTGCCAGCAGTTTAATAAGAGGGCCAACAGATACGCAGTATTTT. Its protein is CASSLIRGPTDTQYF.

The rearrangement joins TRBV4-1 to TRBJ1-2; 7 bases align to TRBD1. V shed 4 bases, J shed 4 bases, and the junction held 15 bases outside the gene matches. The CDR3 sequence is 17 residues long. From germline, CDR1 is MGHRA and CDR2 YSYEKL. CDR3 DNA: TGCGCCAGCAGCCGTTCAATGGAGGTACAGGGGATCTATGGCTACACCTTC. Protein sequence: CASSRSMEVQGIYGYTF.

The chain joins TRBV19 to TRBJ2-7, with D possibly matching TRBD2 (6 bases). In germline, CDR1 is LNHDA, CDR2 SQIVND (reference sequence). CDR3 length: 14 amino acids. Trimming stripped 6 bases from V and 5 bases from J, with 17 bases between. The CDR3 protein is CASSRDRGTDEQYF. CDR3 nucleotides: TGTGCCAGTAGCCGGGACCGCGGGACTGACGAGCAGTACTTC.

The chain recombines TRBV19 with TRBJ2-5; D may correspond to TRBD1 or TRBD2 (8 bases each). CDR3 size: 14 residues. Per germline, CDR1 LNHDA and CDR2 SQIVND (reference sequence). Trimming cost V 9 bases and J 4 bases, with 18 bases left between them. As DNA, the CDR3 is TGTGCCAGCGGACAGGGACTAGGAGGAGAGACCCAGTACTTC. Protein sequence: CASGQGLGGETQYF.

DNA for the CDR3: TGTGCCGGGGCCATCCAGAGAACTGAAGCTTTCTTT. Encoded protein: CAGAIQRTEAFF. The rearrangement joins TRBV7-9 to TRBJ1-1; D might be TRBD1 (5 bases). V dropped 11 bases and J dropped 5 bases, with 15 bases sitting between them. The CDR3 sequence is 12 residues long. Germline values: CDR1 SEHNR, CDR2 FQNEAQ (reference sequence).